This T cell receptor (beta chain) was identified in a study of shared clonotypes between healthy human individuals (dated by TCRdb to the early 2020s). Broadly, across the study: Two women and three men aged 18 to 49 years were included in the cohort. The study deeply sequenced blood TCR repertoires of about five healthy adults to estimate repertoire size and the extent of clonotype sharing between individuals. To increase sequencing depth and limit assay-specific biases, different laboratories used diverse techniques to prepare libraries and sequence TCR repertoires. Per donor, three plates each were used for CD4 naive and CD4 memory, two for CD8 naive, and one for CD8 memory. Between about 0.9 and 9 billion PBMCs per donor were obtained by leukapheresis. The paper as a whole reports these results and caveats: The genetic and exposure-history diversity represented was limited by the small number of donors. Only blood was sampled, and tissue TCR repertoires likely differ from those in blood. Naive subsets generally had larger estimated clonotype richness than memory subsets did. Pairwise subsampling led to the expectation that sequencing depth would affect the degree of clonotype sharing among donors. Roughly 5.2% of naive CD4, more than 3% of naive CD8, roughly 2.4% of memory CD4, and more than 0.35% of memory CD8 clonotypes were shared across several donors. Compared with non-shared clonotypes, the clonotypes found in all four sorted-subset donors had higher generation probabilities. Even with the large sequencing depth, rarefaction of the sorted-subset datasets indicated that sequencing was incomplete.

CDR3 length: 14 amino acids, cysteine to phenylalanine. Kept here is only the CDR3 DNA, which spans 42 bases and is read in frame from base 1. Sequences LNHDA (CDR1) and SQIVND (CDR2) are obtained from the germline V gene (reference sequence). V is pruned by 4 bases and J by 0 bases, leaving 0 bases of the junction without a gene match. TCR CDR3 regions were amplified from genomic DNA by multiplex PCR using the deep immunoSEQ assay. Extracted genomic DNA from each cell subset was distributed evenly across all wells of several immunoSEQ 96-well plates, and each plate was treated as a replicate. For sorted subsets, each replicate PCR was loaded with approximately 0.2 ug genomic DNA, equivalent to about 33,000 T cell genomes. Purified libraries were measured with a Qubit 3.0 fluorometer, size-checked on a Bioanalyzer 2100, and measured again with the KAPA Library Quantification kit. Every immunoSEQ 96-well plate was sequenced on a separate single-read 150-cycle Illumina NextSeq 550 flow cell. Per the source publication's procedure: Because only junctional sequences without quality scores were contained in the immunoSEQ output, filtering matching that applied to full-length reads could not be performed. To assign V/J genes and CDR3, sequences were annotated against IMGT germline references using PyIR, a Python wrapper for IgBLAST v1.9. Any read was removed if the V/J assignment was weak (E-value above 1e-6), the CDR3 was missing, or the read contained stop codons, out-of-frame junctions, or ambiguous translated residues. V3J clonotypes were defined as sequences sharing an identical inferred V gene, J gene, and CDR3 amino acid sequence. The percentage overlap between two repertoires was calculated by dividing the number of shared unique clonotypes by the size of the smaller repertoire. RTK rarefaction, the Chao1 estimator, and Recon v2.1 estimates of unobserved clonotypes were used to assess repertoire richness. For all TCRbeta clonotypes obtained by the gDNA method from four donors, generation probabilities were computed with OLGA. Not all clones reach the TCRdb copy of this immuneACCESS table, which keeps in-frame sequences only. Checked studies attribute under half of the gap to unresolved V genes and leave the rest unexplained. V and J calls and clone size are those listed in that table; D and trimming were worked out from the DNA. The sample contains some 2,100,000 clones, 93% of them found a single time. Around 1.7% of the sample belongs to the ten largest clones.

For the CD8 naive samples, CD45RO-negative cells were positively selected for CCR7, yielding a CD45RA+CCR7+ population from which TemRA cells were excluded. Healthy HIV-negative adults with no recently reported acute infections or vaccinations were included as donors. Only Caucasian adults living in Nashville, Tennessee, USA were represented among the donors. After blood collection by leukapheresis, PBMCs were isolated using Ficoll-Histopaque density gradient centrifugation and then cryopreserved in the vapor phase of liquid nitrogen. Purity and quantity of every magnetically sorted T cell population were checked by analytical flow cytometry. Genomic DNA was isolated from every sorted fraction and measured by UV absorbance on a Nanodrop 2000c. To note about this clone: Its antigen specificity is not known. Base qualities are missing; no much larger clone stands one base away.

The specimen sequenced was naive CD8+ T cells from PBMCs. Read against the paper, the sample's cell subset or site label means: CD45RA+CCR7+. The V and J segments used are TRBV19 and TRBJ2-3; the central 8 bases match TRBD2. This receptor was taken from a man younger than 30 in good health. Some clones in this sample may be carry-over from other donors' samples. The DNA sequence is TGTGCCAGTAGTACTAGCGGGAGCACAGATACGCAGTATTTT. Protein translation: CASSTSGSTDTQYF.